The T cell receptor beta chain described here comes from a study of cytomegalovirus exposure and HLA in healthy donors. Study-wide results and caveats: Confirmation in vitro established that three CMV-associated chains were specific for CMV antigens. Later on, an analysis showed TCR association rates differing by HLA locus, with DRB1 the most and HLA-C the fewest.

Germline CDR1 is PRHDT and CDR2 is FYEKMQ (reference sequence). This CDR3 comprises 15 residues. V lost 5 bases, J lost 1 base, and 6 bases stayed unmatched. Researchers ran the PCR with 60 Vbeta and 13 Jbeta primers. Sequencing was performed with immunoSEQ multiplex PCR; in TCRdb, only in-frame clones are kept and a portion is missing. The sample has 120,000 or so clones; roughly 86% are singletons. On this clone: Its antigen remains unknown.

The chain joins TRBV13 to TRBJ1-1; TRBD1 matches 8 bases. The sequencing sample was made of PBMCs. The source is a young man in good health and CMV-seronegative. The CDR3 nucleotides read TGTGCCAGCAGCAGGACAGGGTTGGCGAACACTGAAGCTTTCTTT. Amino acids: CASSRTGLANTEAFF.